The next 22 T cell receptor beta chains were all read from a single sample in a study of blood T cell repertoires in COVID-19. The repertoire was sequenced with immunoSEQ multiplex PCR; TCRdb's copy has only in-frame clones and lacks some. The sample records 55,000 to 75,000 clones, roughly 91% being singletons. The specimen sequenced was peripheral blood. The receptors were gathered from a man aged 55 to 70 with acute or convalescent COVID-19.

The gene calls are TRBV24-1 and TRBJ2-1; 7 positions match TRBD1. This CDR3 spans 16 amino acids. V gave up 3 bases and J gave up 1 base; unmatched junction bases: 5. The germline V gene encodes CDR1 KGHDR and CDR2 SFDVKD. The DNA for the CDR3 is TGTGCCACCAGTGATAGGGACAGCTGGTCCTACAATGAGCAGTTCTTC. It codes for CATSDRDSWSYNEQFF.

V and J are TRBV5-4 and TRBJ2-7; D may be TRBD1 (6 bases). Germline CDR1 SGHNT, CDR2 YYREEE (reference sequence). Trimming pared 0 bases from V and 0 bases from J, leaving 10 bases between. This CDR3 region has 15 residues. CDR3 DNA: TGTGCCAGCAGCTTGGGTCCGGACAGCTCCTACGAGCAGTACTTC. This encodes CASSLGPDSSYEQYF.

The chain recombines TRBV6-1 with TRBJ1-1; no definite D call. CDR1 and CDR2 from the germline V gene are MNHNS and SASEGT. There are 15 residues in the CDR3. V lost 1 base and J 5 bases, leaving 14 bases between the germline ends. This chain's CDR3 is CASSEVAPGTTEAFF. The CDR3 DNA reads TGTGCCAGCAGTGAAGTGGCCCCGGGAACGACTGAAGCTTTCTTT.

The rearrangement joins TRBV29-1 to TRBJ2-7; a weak D match, TRBD1 (6 bases). V was clipped by 0 bases and J by 0 bases, with 6 bases between them. This CDR3 has 13 residues. Germline assignment: CDR1 SQVTM and CDR2 ANQGSEA. The CDR3 DNA reads as TGCAGCGTTGAAGACAGGGGCTCCTACGAGCAGTACTTC. Translation gives CSVEDRGSYEQYF.

The genes are TRBV24-1 and TRBJ1-5, with a weak D call TRBD1 (6 bases). Trimming stripped 3 bases from V and 7 bases from J, with 15 bases between. Germline CDR1 is KGHDR and CDR2 is SFDVKD. This CDR3 is 15 amino acids long. CDR3 DNA: TGTGCCACCAGTGATGATTCACAGGGAGGGCAGCCCCAGCATTTT. Its translation: CATSDDSQGGQPQHF.

Here the CDR3 DNA reads TGTGCCAGCAGCCCCGAAGGTTGGAGGTCAGGTTACGAGCAGTACTTC. Translating gives CASSPEGWRSGYEQYF. The V call is TRBV14, the J call TRBJ2-7, with a weak D call TRBD2 (5 bases). The germline gives CDR1 SGHDN, CDR2 FVKESK. This CDR3 is built from 16 residues. V was trimmed by 4 bases and J by 4 bases, leaving 20 bases between them.

This clone was observed a few times. The chain is built from TRBV12-3 or TRBV12-4 and TRBJ1-4; the D gene is possibly TRBD1 (6 bases). This CDR3 has 13 residues. The V end was cut by 8 bases, the J end by 5 bases, with 12 bases between. The CDR3 DNA follows: TGTGCCAGCTTCAGGGGCGGGAATGAAAAACTGTTTTTT. It codes for CASFRGGNEKLFF.

The chain joins TRBV15 to TRBJ1-1, with no clear D. CDR3 length: 13 amino acids. Trimming shortened V by 5 bases and J by 8 bases, and 15 bases separated the two germline ends. Germline V gene sequence: CDR1 LNHNV, CDR2 YYDKDF (reference sequence). The CDR3 loop reads CATSVPEGIEAFF. DNA of the CDR3: TGTGCCACCAGCGTACCCGAGGGAATAGAAGCTTTCTTT.

This clone appeared once. The chain has TRBV9 and TRBJ1-3; D is unresolved. Germline-derived CDR1 and CDR2 are SGDLS and YYNGEE. Between the trimmed V and J ends, which lost 0 bases and 0 bases, there was a span of 10 bases. The CDR3 runs to 16 residues. CDR3 DNA sequence: TGTGCCAGCAGCGTAGAGGCGGCTGTCTCTGGAAACACCATATATTTT. Protein sequence: CASSVEAAVSGNTIYF.

This clone was seen just once. The rearrangement uses TRBV5-6 and TRBJ1-2; 7 nucleotides line up with TRBD1. V was pared by 4 bases and J by 1 base, with 10 bases of the junction left unmatched. The CDR3 covers 16 residues. CDR1 SGHDT and CDR2 YYEEEE come from the germline V gene. CDR3 residues: CASSRGGGQYNYGYTF. The DNA for the CDR3 is TGTGCCAGCAGCAGAGGAGGGGGACAGTATAACTATGGCTACACCTTC.

The chain recombines TRBV10-1 with TRBJ1-6, with 7 nucleotides matching TRBD1. The trim removed 5 bases at V and 7 bases at J, leaving 5 bases unmatched. Germline-derived CDR1 and CDR2 are WNHNN and SYGVQD (reference sequence). This CDR3 has 14 residues. Here the CDR3 reads CASSLPGQNSPLHF. CDR3 in DNA: TGCGCCAGCAGTTTACCGGGACAGAATTCACCCCTCCACTTT.

The chain joins TRBV25-1 to TRBJ1-6; no clear D. There are 14 residues in the CDR3. The V end was cut by 5 bases, the J end by 4 bases, with 9 bases between. Germline CDR1 and CDR2: MGHDK and SYGVNS. As DNA, the CDR3 is TGTGCCAGCAGTTCGTTGGCTTATAATTCACCCCTCCACTTT. Translation gives CASSSLAYNSPLHF.

CDR3 in DNA: TGTGCCAGCAGTGCGTTCCAGGGGGCGCAGACTGAAGCTTTCTTT. This translates into CASSAFQGAQTEAFF. The V gene is TRBV25-1, the J gene TRBJ1-1, with 8 bases aligning to TRBD1. The germline V gene has CDR1 MGHDK and CDR2 SYGVNS. V lost 4 bases to trimming and J lost 5 bases; unmatched junction nucleotides: 9. The CDR3 covers 15 residues.

J is TRBJ1-3 and V is TRBV10-2; unclear D gene. This CDR3 is built from 14 residues. Looked up from germline, CDR1 is WSHSY and CDR2 is SAAADI. Between the trimmed V and J ends, which lost 5 bases and 2 bases, there was a span of 10 bases. For the CDR3, the DNA is TGCGCCAGCAGTCCCACGAGGCCTGGAAACACCATATATTTT. The encoded protein is CASSPTRPGNTIYF.

The chain recombines TRBV2 with TRBJ1-5, with 7 bases that match TRBD1. This CDR3 region has 14 residues. The trim removed 6 bases at V and 2 bases at J, leaving 4 bases unmatched. Germline-derived CDR1 and CDR2 are SNHLY and FYNNEI. In nucleotides, the CDR3 is TGTGCCAGCAGGGCCGGGACAGGCAATCAGCCCCAGCATTTT. Translated, it gives CASRAGTGNQPQHF.

This chain connects TRBV2 to TRBJ1-4; tentatively, D is TRBD1 (5 bases). Trimming took 6 bases from V and 0 from J, leaving 11 bases between them. CDR3 size: 15 residues. Per the germline V gene, CDR1 is SNHLY and CDR2 is FYNNEI. CDR3 amino acids: CASRLTGATNEKLFF. CDR3 coding DNA: TGTGCCAGCAGGTTAACAGGAGCAACTAATGAAAAACTGTTTTTT.

V usage is TRBV5-4 and J usage is TRBJ2-1; 9 nucleotides match TRBD1. J was trimmed by 4 bases and V by 4 bases; bases with no gene match: 9. The CDR3 is 16 residues long. The V gene's germline CDR1 is SGHNT and CDR2 YYREEE (reference sequence). For the CDR3, the DNA is TGTGCCAGCAGCATCCCACAGGGGGCCTCGTACAATGAGCAGTTCTTC. It translates to CASSIPQGASYNEQFF.

This clone was seen once. The chain uses TRBV7-8 and TRBJ1-3; D may be TRBD1 (6 bases). This CDR3 region has 15 residues. V lost 2 bases to trimming and J lost 4 bases, with 12 bases between them. CDR1 SGHVS and CDR2 FQNEAQ come from the germline V gene. The CDR3 coding sequence is TGTGCCAGCAGCTTAAGGAGCCAGGGGGGAAACACCATATATTTT. Amino acids: CASSLRSQGGNTIYF.

The chain recombines TRBV5-1 with TRBJ2-2; unclear D gene. This CDR3 has 13 residues. The germline gives CDR1 SGHRS, CDR2 YFSETQ. The V gene lost 0 bases and the J gene lost 4 bases, with 4 bases spanning the gap. Here the CDR3 reads CASSLAPTGELFF. The CDR3 region has the DNA TGCGCCAGCAGCTTGGCTCCCACCGGGGAGCTGTTTTTT.

This chain connects TRBV6-5 to TRBJ2-7; 9 nucleotides match TRBD1. Per germline, CDR1 MNHEY and CDR2 SVGAGI. Trimming cost V 5 bases and J 4 bases; bases outside gene matches: 3. The CDR3 is 13 amino acids. The CDR3 DNA is TGTGCCAGCAGTAAGGGACAGGGATACGAGCAGTACTTC. Protein sequence: CASSKGQGYEQYF.

This chain links TRBV6-5 with TRBJ1-5, with D perhaps matching TRBD1 (6 bases). This CDR3 has 14 amino acids. With 10 bases removed from V and 0 bases from J, the gap between germline ends came to 13 bases. Germline-derived CDR1 and CDR2 are MNHEY and SVGAGI. The CDR3 DNA reads TGTGCCACTAAGGACAGAAATAGCAATCAGCCCCAGCATTTT. As protein: CATKDRNSNQPQHF.

The chain combines TRBV19 with TRBJ1-6; no firm D call. V lost 11 bases, J lost 2 bases, and 16 bases lay in between. CDR1 and CDR2 (germline): LNHDA, SQIVND (reference sequence). This CDR3 is 15 amino acids long. CDR3 residues: CASSRRITYNSPLHF. The DNA for the CDR3 is TGTGCCTCTAGCCGGCGAATTACCTATAATTCACCCCTCCACTTT.